A selection of T cell receptor beta chains follows, all from one sample in a study of a mutant IDH1 vaccine in newly diagnosed glioma. The data were produced by immunoSEQ multiplex PCR, yet TCRdb's version contains in-frame clones alone and is incomplete. This sample has under 45,000 clones; more than 85% occur once, and the top ten carry 3.9%. Antigen specificity for these receptors is unknown. Material: PBMCs, obtained from a glioma patient whose treatment included an IDH1 peptide vaccine. The receptor set was obtained from a man aged 50 to 60 with glioma. Both conserved end residues are part of each CDR3. The D gene is left open where the match is weak. The listing skips clone size in some rows; elsewhere it reads once, few, many or a size class.

J gene: TRBJ2-3
D gene: TRBD2
V gene: TRBV4-3
clone size: -
CDR3 length: 16
CDR3 protein: CASSQEWRGAADTQYF
CDR3 DNA: TGCGCCAGCAGCCAAGAGTGGCGGGGGGCCGCAGATACGCAGTATTTT

J gene: TRBJ1-1
D gene: TRBD1
V gene: TRBV9
clone size: -
CDR3 length: 16
CDR3 protein: CASSAGTGGLATEAFF
CDR3 DNA: TGTGCCAGCAGCGCCGGAACAGGGGGCTTGGCGACTGAAGCTTTCTTT

J gene: TRBJ1-3
D gene: TRBD1
V gene: TRBV9
clone size: few
CDR3 length: 16
CDR3 protein: CASSAGQGRSGNTIYF
CDR3 DNA: TGTGCCAGCAGCGCCGGACAGGGCCGCTCTGGAAACACCATATATTTT

J gene: TRBJ1-1
D gene: -
V gene: TRBV19
clone size: once
CDR3 length: 10
CDR3 protein: CASFGAEAFF
CDR3 DNA: TGTGCCAGTTTTGGAGCCGAAGCTTTCTTT

J gene: TRBJ1-5
D gene: TRBD1
V gene: TRBV13
clone size: -
CDR3 length: 16
CDR3 protein: CASSLGTGGTNQPQHF
CDR3 DNA: TGTGCCAGCAGCTTAGGAACAGGGGGGACCAATCAGCCCCAGCATTTT

J gene: TRBJ2-7
D gene: TRBD2
V gene: TRBV7-9
clone size: -
CDR3 length: 17
CDR3 protein: CASSSDIGLAGGRGQYF
CDR3 DNA: TGTGCCAGCAGCTCCGACATAGGACTAGCGGGGGGCCGGGGGCAGTACTTC

J gene: TRBJ2-1
D gene: -
V gene: TRBV4-1
clone size: few
CDR3 length: 14
CDR3 protein: CASSQLGGDNEQFF
CDR3 DNA: TGCGCCAGCAGCCAGTTAGGGGGGGACAATGAGCAGTTCTTC

J gene: TRBJ1-5
D gene: -
V gene: TRBV7-2
clone size: -
CDR3 length: 14
CDR3 protein: CASSPGTPERPQHF
CDR3 DNA: TGTGCCAGCAGCCCCGGGACACCGGAGCGGCCCCAGCATTTT

J gene: TRBJ2-7
D gene: -
V gene: TRBV7-8
clone size: -
CDR3 length: 11
CDR3 protein: CATETGLEQYF
CDR3 DNA: TGTGCCACCGAAACAGGGCTCGAGCAGTACTTC

J gene: TRBJ2-2
D gene: -
V gene: TRBV6-6
clone size: -
CDR3 length: 15
CDR3 protein: CASSASAGGTGELFF
CDR3 DNA: TGTGCCAGCAGTGCGTCGGCCGGTGGCACCGGGGAGCTGTTTTTT

J gene: TRBJ2-2
D gene: -
V gene: TRBV6-4
clone size: -
CDR3 length: 14
CDR3 protein: CASSQGMGTGELFF
CDR3 DNA: TGTGCCAGCAGTCAGGGTATGGGAACCGGGGAGCTGTTTTTT

J gene: TRBJ1-2
D gene: -
V gene: TRBV30
clone size: -
CDR3 length: 15
CDR3 protein: CAWSVIRGRGYGYTF
CDR3 DNA: TGTGCCTGGAGTGTAATCCGAGGCAGGGGCTATGGCTACACCTTC